A selection of T cell receptor beta chains follows, all from one sample in a study of blood T cell repertoires in COVID-19. Only in-frame clones appear in the TCRdb table, and some are missing; sequencing was by immunoSEQ multiplex PCR. The sample lists over 150,000 clones, 85% to 90% occurring once. What was sequenced was peripheral blood. These receptors were collected from a man in his fifties or sixties who had recovered from COVID-19. The CDR3 runs from the conserved cysteine through the conserved F or W. Fields, in order: J gene, V gene, D gene, CDR3 protein, CDR3 DNA. The D gene is left open where the match is weak.

TRBJ2-5 | TRBV5-1 | TRBD2 | CASSLTSGSGETQYF | TGCGCCAGCAGCTTGACTAGCGGGAGTGGGGAGACCCAGTACTTC
TRBJ1-1 | TRBV9 | - | CASSPRESLNTEAFF | TGTGCCAGCAGCCCAAGAGAGTCCTTGAACACTGAAGCTTTCTTT
TRBJ1-2 | TRBV9 | TRBD1 | CASSGGQGGYGYTF | TGTGCCAGCAGCGGCGGACAGGGCGGCTATGGCTACACCTTC
TRBJ2-1 | TRBV29-1 | TRBD2 | CSVEGLAGEYEQFF | TGCAGCGTTGAGGGACTAGCGGGAGAGTATGAGCAGTTCTTC
TRBJ2-7 | TRBV9 | TRBD2 | CASSLTGDYYEQYF | TGTGCCAGCAGCCTAACCGGGGACTACTACGAGCAGTACTTC
TRBJ2-1 | TRBV24-1 | TRBD1 | CATSDSGTGANEQFF | TGTGCCACCAGTGATTCCGGGACAGGGGCAAATGAGCAGTTCTTC
TRBJ1-3 | TRBV7-2 | - | CASSKRSRDSGNTIYF | TGTGCCAGCAGCAAGAGGTCTCGGGACTCTGGAAACACCATATATTTT
TRBJ1-4 | TRBV6-5 | - | CASSQTVTNEKLFF | TGTGCCAGCAGTCAGACAGTAACTAATGAAAAACTGTTTTTT
TRBJ2-3 | TRBV19 | - | CASSISGADTQYF | TGTGCCAGTAGTATTTCGGGTGCAGATACGCAGTATTTT
TRBJ2-7 | TRBV6-5 | TRBD1 | CASNRGLAYEQYF | TGTGCCAGCAACAGGGGGCTGGCCTACGAGCAGTACTTC